These 8 T cell receptor beta chains were sequenced from one sample in a study of post-analysis software for immune sequencing data. Notes on the study in general: Among 5 or 6 TRBV segments more frequent in patients than controls were TRBV5-6, TRBV5-1 and TRBV20-1.

What these receptors recognize is not known. Carried by the TCR beta cDNA libraries were unique molecular identifiers. TCRdb recomputed calls from the PCR reads with MiXCR, one row per CDR3 protein. The sample has under 900,000 distinct CDR3 sequences, 53% seen once. The specimen was blood. The receptors come from a girl aged 10 to 17 with multiple sclerosis.

The chain uses TRBV6-1 and TRBJ2-5; 14 bases align to TRBD2. With the DNA end fitting TRBJ2-7 better, the J assignment may be wrong. Germline CDR1 reads MNHNS; CDR2 reads SASEGT. This CDR3 has 15 residues. CDR3 nucleotides: TGTGCCAGCAGTTTGGGACTAGCGGGGGAATACGAGCAGTACTTC. This encodes CASSLGLAGEYEQYF.

The rearrangement uses TRBV7-3 and TRBJ2-1, with 8 nucleotides matching TRBD1. The J call is uncertain, as TRBJ2-7 better fits the DNA end. The CDR3 has 16 residues. CDR1 and CDR2 (germline): SGHTA, FQGTGA. The chain's CDR3 is CASSLFAGGSYNEQYF. CDR3 nucleotide sequence: TGTGCCAGCAGCTTATTCGCAGGGGGCTCGTACAATGAGCAGTACTTC.

The chain couples TRBV2 to TRBJ2-4, with D perhaps TRBD1 (6 bases). The CDR3 length is 15 residues. Germline CDR1 is SNHLY and CDR2 is FYNNEI. V was clipped by 6 bases and J by 3 bases, with 15 bases between them. CDR3 in DNA: TGTGCCAGCAGCCCCAGGGGAACGGTCAAAAACATTCAGTACTTC. The encoded protein is CASSPRGTVKNIQYF. Filled out from reference TRBV2 and TRBJ2-4, the complete variable domain reads EPEVTQTPSHQVTQMGQEVILRCVPISNHLYFYWYRQILGQKVEFLVSFYNNEISEKSEIFDDQFSVERPDGSNFTLKIRSTKLEDSAMYFCASSPRGTVKNIQYFGAGTRLSVL.

This sequence joins TRBV7-9 and TRBJ1-5; a possible D gene is TRBD1 (5 bases). CDR1 and CDR2 (germline): SEHNR, FQNEAQ (reference sequence). Trimming stripped 1 base from V and 13 bases from J, with 8 bases between. The CDR3 extends over 11 amino acids. CDR3 in amino acids: CASSLGGLQHF. For the CDR3, the DNA is TGTGCCAGCAGCTTAGGGGGACTTCAGCATTTT.

This clonotype was picked up a small number of times. This may be a read error, as it is one base from a much larger clone. The chain recombines TRBV10-3 with TRBJ1-2; 9 bases map to TRBD1. The ends lost 4 bases at V and 4 bases at J; junction bases unmatched: 4. CDR3 length: 14 residues. Looked up from germline, CDR1 is ENHRY and CDR2 is SYGVKD. The CDR3 protein is CAISVTGGAYGYTF. The CDR3 coding sequence is TGTGCCATCAGTGTCACAGGGGGCGCCTATGGCTACACCTTC.

The chain recombines TRBV7-9 with TRBJ1-4; D may be TRBD1 (6 bases). The CDR3 sequence is 16 residues long. CDR1 is SEHNR and CDR2 is FQNEAQ in the germline V gene (reference sequence). V lost 3 bases and J lost 8, with 19 bases in between. CDR3 in amino acids: CASSFAPGGEREKLFF. Written as DNA, the CDR3 is TGTGCCAGCAGCTTCGCCCCCGGGGGCGAAAGGGAAAAACTGTTTTTT.

This clonotype occurred a few times. The chain combines TRBV4-1 with TRBJ1-2, with 7 nucleotides matching TRBD1. This CDR3 region has 13 residues. The ends lost 3 bases at V and 7 bases at J; junction bases unmatched: 5. The V gene's germline CDR1 is MGHRA and CDR2 YSYEKL. As DNA, the CDR3 is TGCGCCAGCAGCCACGAAGACAGGGCTGGCTACACCTTC. It specifies CASSHEDRAGYTF.

The chain joins TRBV12-3 or TRBV12-4 to TRBJ2-5, with 11 bases fitting TRBD2. V was pared by 7 bases and J by 5 bases, with 21 bases of the junction left unmatched. The CDR3 has 19 residues. The CDR3 reads CASTYYGRRLAGGGETQYF. CDR3 coding DNA: TGTGCCAGCACCTATTATGGGAGGCGGCTAGCGGGGGGTGGGGAGACCCAGTACTTC.